This passage covers 28 T cell receptor beta chains from one sample sequenced in a study of blood T cell repertoires in COVID-19. The repertoire was sequenced with immunoSEQ multiplex PCR; TCRdb's copy has only in-frame clones and lacks some. The table includes about 80,000 clones, 65% to 85% detected once. Sequenced: peripheral blood. The source of these receptors is a man between 65 and 80 years old with active or convalescent COVID-19.

This clone was detected a few times. V and J are TRBV27 and TRBJ2-2; 7 bases match TRBD1. J was trimmed by 4 bases and V by 6 bases; bases with no gene match: 11. Germline V gene lookup returns CDR1 MNHEY and CDR2 SMNVEV (reference sequence). The CDR3 has 16 amino acids. CDR3 DNA: TGTGCCAGCAGCCAACATACTACAGGGGCCACCGGGGAGCTGTTTTTT. This gives the protein CASSQHTTGATGELFF.

The chain carries TRBV9 and TRBJ1-4; 7 bases match TRBD1. CDR3 size: 15 residues. The J segment lost 7 bases and the V segment lost 0 bases, leaving 6 bases of the junction unmatched. Looked up from germline, CDR1 is SGDLS and CDR2 is YYNGEE. CDR3 sequence reads: CASSVAGGLGEKLFF. As DNA, the CDR3 is TGTGCCAGCAGCGTAGCAGGGGGTTTGGGTGAAAAACTGTTTTTT.

V gene TRBV24-1 combines with J gene TRBJ2-3; 8 bases are a match to TRBD2. The trim removed 9 bases at V and 1 base at J, leaving 2 bases unmatched. The CDR3 consists of 13 residues. The V gene's germline CDR1 is KGHDR and CDR2 SFDVKD. The CDR3 is CATRGGGTDTQYF. CDR3 DNA sequence: TGTGCCACCCGGGGGGGCGGCACAGATACGCAGTATTTT.

This clone was counted between two and nine times. This sequence joins TRBV30 and TRBJ1-6; no reliable D call. The germline CDR1 and CDR2 sequences are GTSNPN and SVGIG (reference sequence). Trimming shortened V by 4 bases and J by 7 bases, and 17 bases separated the two germline ends. CDR3 length: 15 amino acids. In DNA form, the CDR3 reads TGTGCCTGGAAGGCTGCGGGGATCGCAAATTCACCCCTCCACTTT. Encoded protein: CAWKAAGIANSPLHF.

V and J are TRBV27 and TRBJ2-1; TRBD2 is a possible D gene (7 bases). V lost 2 bases and J 7 bases, leaving 24 bases between the germline ends. Germline V lookup: CDR1 MNHEY, CDR2 SMNVEV (reference sequence). CDR3 size: 18 residues. The CDR3 sequence: CASSLKFPAGAILNEQFF. The CDR3 coding sequence is TGTGCCAGCAGTTTAAAGTTTCCGGCGGGGGCCATTTTAAATGAGCAGTTCTTC.

This chain links TRBV28 with TRBJ1-5; D is unresolved. CDR1 is MDHEN and CDR2 is SYDVKM in the germline V gene. The length of the CDR3 is 12 residues. The V and J ends lost 5 bases and 9 bases respectively, with 11 bases between them. Written as DNA, the CDR3 is TGTGCCAGCAGTCCGGGGATAGTGCCCCAGCATTTT. Amino acid sequence: CASSPGIVPQHF.

This chain joins TRBV3-1 (or the pseudogene TRBV3-2) and TRBJ1-3; D uncertain. CDR3 length: 15 residues. V gave up 0 bases and J gave up 2 bases, with 8 bases separating them. Germline loops: CDR1 LGHDT, CDR2 YNNKEL (reference sequence). The CDR3 here is CASSQDSVAGNTIYF. The CDR3, as DNA: TGTGCCAGCAGCCAAGATAGCGTTGCTGGAAACACCATATATTTT.

The genes are TRBV2 and TRBJ1-2; 8 bases align to TRBD1. Germline CDR1 SNHLY, CDR2 FYNNEI. With 5 bases clipped from V and 6 bases from J, the junction kept 5 bases outside the gene matches. This CDR3 comprises 13 residues. CDR3 amino acids: CASSFDRGDGYTF. CDR3 DNA: TGTGCCAGCAGTTTCGACAGGGGCGATGGCTACACCTTC.

This clone came up once. The CDR3 loop reads CASSGGLAGRSDTQYF. The CDR3, as DNA: TGTGCCAGCAGTGGGGGACTAGCGGGCCGGTCAGATACGCAGTATTTT. The chain uses TRBV2 and TRBJ2-3; 12 nucleotides agree with TRBD2. Trimming removed 4 bases from V and 4 bases from J; junction bases left unmatched: 6. CDR1 is SNHLY and CDR2 is FYNNEI in the germline V gene. CDR3 length: 16 amino acids.

The chain is built from TRBV5-1 and TRBJ2-2; 9 bases match TRBD1. This CDR3 contains 14 residues. Germline-derived CDR1 and CDR2 are SGHRS and YFSETQ. V lost 5 bases, J lost 5 bases, and 4 bases stayed unmatched. The CDR3 loop reads CASRDRGSTGELFF. The CDR3 DNA reads TGCGCCAGCAGGGACAGGGGTTCAACCGGGGAGCTGTTTTTT.

CDR3 DNA sequence: TGTGCCAGCTTCCAACCGGGACAGGGGGATGAAAAACTGTTTTTT. Its protein is CASFQPGQGDEKLFF. The chain carries TRBV6-5 and TRBJ1-4; 11 bases agree with TRBD1. CDR3 length: 15 amino acids. CDR1 is MNHEY and CDR2 is SVGAGI in the germline V gene. The ends lost 8 bases at V and 6 bases at J; junction bases unmatched: 8.

This chain links TRBV11-2 with TRBJ1-1, with D perhaps TRBD1 (5 bases). Germline V gene lookup returns CDR1 SGHAT and CDR2 FQNNGV. Between the trimmed V and J ends, which lost 4 bases and 4 bases, there was a span of 16 bases. The CDR3 totals 15 residues. CDR3 DNA: TGTGCCAGCAGCTCCGGTAGGGGAACGGGCACTGAAGCTTTCTTT. This encodes CASSSGRGTGTEAFF. Supplemented by reference TRBV11-2 and TRBJ1-1, the full variable domain reads EAGVAQSPRYKIIEKRQSVAFWCNPISGHATLYWYQQILGQGPKLLIQFQNNGVVDDSQLPKDRFSAERLKGVDSTLKIQPAKLEDSAVYLCASSSGRGTGTEAFFGQGTRLTVV.

The V call is TRBV5-5, the J call TRBJ2-5; D is possibly TRBD2 (6 bases). The germline gives CDR1 SGHKS, CDR2 YYEKEE (reference sequence). The CDR3 is 14 amino acids. With 2 bases removed from V and 5 bases from J, the gap between germline ends came to 13 bases. Here the CDR3 reads CASSFGGGGETQYF. DNA of the CDR3: TGTGCCAGCAGCTTTGGAGGCGGAGGGGAGACCCAGTACTTC. The variable domain in full, completed from reference TRBV5-5 and TRBJ2-5, reads DAGVTQSPTHLIKTRGQQVTLRCSPISGHKSVSWYQQVLGQGPQFIFQYYEKEERGRGNFPDRFSARQFPNYSSELNVNALLLGDSALYLCASSFGGGGETQYFGPGTRLLVL.

The J gene is TRBJ1-1, the V gene TRBV7-9, with 9 nucleotides matching TRBD1. The CDR3 totals 14 residues. The J segment lost 4 bases and the V segment lost 6 bases, leaving 6 bases of the junction unmatched. Germline V gene lookup returns CDR1 SEHNR and CDR2 FQNEAQ (reference sequence). The CDR3 reads CASRFRDRATEAFF. In DNA, the CDR3 is TGTGCCAGCAGATTTAGGGACAGGGCCACTGAAGCTTTCTTT.

The chain joins TRBV2 to TRBJ2-3, with D possibly matching TRBD1 (5 bases). This CDR3 has 14 residues. Germline V gene lookup returns CDR1 SNHLY and CDR2 FYNNEI. V lost 2 bases, J lost 6 bases, and 12 bases lay in between. CDR3 coding DNA: TGTGCCAGCAGTGAACGTCAGGGTGAGGATACGCAGTATTTT. It specifies CASSERQGEDTQYF.

The chain links TRBV2 to TRBJ1-5; weak D call: TRBD1 (5 bases). This CDR3 spans 15 amino acids. V was clipped by 8 bases and J by 4 bases, with 18 bases between them. Germline V gene data show CDR1 as SNHLY and CDR2 as FYNNEI. CDR3 bases: TGTGCCAGCTCCTTAGGGGAGGAGGTAAATCAGCCCCAGCATTTT. Translating gives CASSLGEEVNQPQHF.

As regards this clone: The sample has other DNA sequences that encode this CDR3 too. The chain combines TRBV18 with TRBJ2-7; 7 positions agree with TRBD2. Germline trimming cut 3 bases from V and 4 bases from J; bases unmatched to any gene: 6. The CDR3 loop spans 14 amino acids. CDR1 and CDR2 (germline): KGHSH, LQKENI. This chain's CDR3 is CASSPPGGVYEQYF. The CDR3, as DNA: TGTGCCAGCTCACCCCCGGGAGGAGTTTACGAGCAGTACTTC.

This sequence joins TRBV18 and TRBJ2-3; D is ambiguous. In germline, CDR1 is KGHSH, CDR2 LQKENI. The CDR3 runs 15 residues. The V end lost 3 bases, the J end lost 0 bases, and 10 bases lay between the germline ends. The CDR3 sequence is CASSPLGTSTDTQYF. The CDR3 coding sequence is TGTGCCAGCTCACCTTTGGGCACTAGCACAGATACGCAGTATTTT.

The rearrangement uses TRBV4-2 and TRBJ1-2, with D uncertain. The CDR3 spans 16 residues. CDR1 is LGHNA, CDR2 YNFKEQ, per germline. V gave up 0 bases and J gave up 5 bases, with 16 bases separating them. CDR3 sequence (DNA): TGTGCCAGCAGCCAAGAATCCCGTACGGTCTCATATGGCTACACCTTC. It specifies CASSQESRTVSYGYTF.

The genes are TRBV19 and TRBJ2-5, with 7 bases fitting TRBD2. V shed 1 base, J shed 1 base, and the junction held 6 bases outside the gene matches. CDR1 is LNHDA, CDR2 SQIVND, per germline (reference sequence). CDR3 length: 16 residues. The CDR3 coding sequence is TGTGCCAGTAGTATAGGCGGGGGACCATTCCAAGAGACCCAGTACTTC. Translated: CASSIGGGPFQETQYF.

This rearrangement joins TRBV7-3 to TRBJ2-3, with 9 bases aligning to TRBD2. This CDR3 contains 18 residues. Per germline, CDR1 SGHTA and CDR2 FQGTGA. With 4 bases clipped from V and 1 base from J, the junction kept 12 bases outside the gene matches. CDR3 amino acids: CASSSLLGLAAGTDTQYF. The CDR3 DNA follows: TGTGCCAGCAGCTCCCTCTTGGGACTAGCAGCAGGCACAGATACGCAGTATTTT.

The chain couples TRBV5-1 to TRBJ2-6, with 7 bases aligning to TRBD1. Germline CDR1 SGHRS, CDR2 YFSETQ. Trimming at V came to 4 bases and at J to 2 bases, leaving 6 bases not matched to a gene. The CDR3 extends over 16 amino acids. Here the CDR3 DNA reads TGCGCCAGCAGCCGTGGACAGGCTACTGGGGCCAACGTCCTGACTTTC. Protein: CASSRGQATGANVLTF.

This clone has more than one count but fewer than ten. This chain uses TRBV5-4 with TRBJ1-3; maybe TRBD1 (6 bases). The CDR3 extends over 13 amino acids. Germline loops: CDR1 SGHNT, CDR2 YYREEE (reference sequence). The V end lost 0 bases, the J end lost 7 bases, and 8 bases lay between the germline ends. Here the CDR3 reads CASSLDRVNTIYF. In DNA form, the CDR3 reads TGTGCCAGCAGCTTGGACAGGGTGAACACCATATATTTT.

This clone was counted a few times. The chain is built from TRBV4-2 and TRBJ2-5; 7 positions agree with TRBD2. V trimming: 2 bases; J trimming: 0 bases; junction bases outside the gene matches: 21. This CDR3 comprises 21 residues. Germline assignment: CDR1 LGHNA and CDR2 YNFKEQ. The CDR3 nucleotides read TGTGCCAGCAGCCAAAGAGAGCTCCGTGGGGGGAGGGCCCCGTACCAAGAGACCCAGTACTTC. Amino acids: CASSQRELRGGRAPYQETQYF.

The CDR3 sequence: CASSSGLAGGRFTDTQYF. The CDR3 coding sequence is TGTGCCAGCAGCTCGGGACTAGCGGGGGGGAGGTTCACAGATACGCAGTATTTT. The V gene is TRBV7-2, the J gene TRBJ2-3; 16 positions match TRBD2. Germline V gives CDR1 SGHTA, CDR2 FQGNSA. After removal of 4 bases from V and 2 bases from J, the junction contained 6 bases not matched to a gene. The CDR3 runs 18 residues.

The rearrangement links TRBV6-5 to TRBJ1-4, with D possibly being TRBD1 (5 bases). Germline lookup yields CDR1 MNHEY and CDR2 SVGAGI. The CDR3 has 16 amino acids. The germline V and J ends were trimmed by 3 bases and 2 bases, with 13 bases remaining between them. The CDR3 DNA reads TGTGCCAGCAGTTATTTTAGGAGACAGACTAATGAAAAACTGTTTTTT. Translated, it gives CASSYFRRQTNEKLFF.

The chain has TRBV28 and TRBJ2-2, with 11 bases aligning to TRBD1. The germline CDR1 and CDR2 sequences are MDHEN and SYDVKM. With 6 bases clipped from V and 5 bases from J, the junction kept 5 bases outside the gene matches. This CDR3 spans 15 amino acids. In DNA, the CDR3 is TGTGCCAGCAGCTCCGGGACAGGGGGGACCGGGGAGCTGTTTTTT. This translates into CASSSGTGGTGELFF.

The CDR3 loop is CASSSYGQKEKLFF. The CDR3 DNA reads as TGTGCCAGCAGCTCCTACGGACAGAAGGAAAAACTGTTTTTT. The rearrangement joins TRBV7-2 to TRBJ1-4; a weak D match, TRBD1 (6 bases). The CDR3 runs to 14 residues. The germline V gene has CDR1 SGHTA and CDR2 FQGNSA. Trimming cost V 4 bases and J 8 bases, with 14 bases left between them.